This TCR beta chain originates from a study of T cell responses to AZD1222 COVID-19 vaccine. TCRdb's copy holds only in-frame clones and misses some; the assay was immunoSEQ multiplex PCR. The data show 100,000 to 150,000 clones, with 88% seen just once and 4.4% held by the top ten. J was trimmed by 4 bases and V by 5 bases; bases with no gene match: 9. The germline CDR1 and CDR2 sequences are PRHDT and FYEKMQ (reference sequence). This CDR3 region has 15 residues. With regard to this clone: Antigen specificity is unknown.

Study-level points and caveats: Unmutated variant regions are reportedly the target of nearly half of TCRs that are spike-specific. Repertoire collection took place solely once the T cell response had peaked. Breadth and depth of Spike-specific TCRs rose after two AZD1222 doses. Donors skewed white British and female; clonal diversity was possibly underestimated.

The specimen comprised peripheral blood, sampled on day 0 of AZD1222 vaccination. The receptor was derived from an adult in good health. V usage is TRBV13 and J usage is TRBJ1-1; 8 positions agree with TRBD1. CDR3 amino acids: CASSKPGQAGTEAFF. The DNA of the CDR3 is TGTGCCAGCAGCAAACCGGGACAGGCCGGCACTGAAGCTTTCTTT.